These 19 T cell receptor beta chains were all obtained from the same sample, sequenced in a study of blood T cell repertoires in COVID-19. The method was immunoSEQ multiplex PCR; TCRdb's version includes in-frame clones alone and lacks a portion of them. The table records about 90,000 clones, about 80% of them present only once. Sequencing was done on a sample of peripheral blood. The receptors were sampled from a man aged 65 to 85 with acute or convalescent COVID-19.

V and J are TRBV19 and TRBJ2-5; TRBD2 aligns across 12 bases. The trim removed 6 bases at V and 0 bases at J, leaving 11 bases unmatched. CDR1 is LNHDA and CDR2 is SQIVND in the germline V gene (reference sequence). CDR3 length: 18 amino acids. Here the CDR3 DNA reads TGTGCCAGTAGCCCGACTAGCGGGGGAATGAAGTACCAAGAGACCCAGTACTTC. Translating gives CASSPTSGGMKYQETQYF.

V usage is TRBV12-3 or TRBV12-4 and J usage is TRBJ2-6, with D unclear. The CDR3 is 12 amino acids. V was clipped by 9 bases and J by 0 bases, with 3 bases between them. CDR3 in amino acids: CASLSGANVLTF. The CDR3 nucleotides read TGTGCCAGTCTCTCTGGGGCCAACGTCCTGACTTTC.

The CDR3 DNA follows: TGTGCCAGCAGCTTATTGGGCGGGCAGAACTATCAGCCCCAGCATTTT. Translation gives CASSLLGGQNYQPQHF. The chain employs TRBV7-3 and TRBJ1-5; D not certain. The CDR3 runs 16 residues. Germline CDR1 is SGHTA and CDR2 is FQGTGA. Trimming cost V 2 bases and J 5 bases, with 16 bases left between them. Based on the CDR3 plus reference TRBV7-3 and TRBJ1-5, the full variable domain is GAGVSQTPSNKVTEKGKYVELRCDPISGHTALYWYRQSLGQGPEFLIYFQGTGAADDSGLPNDRFFAVRPEGSVSTLKIQRTERGDSAVYLCASSLLGGQNYQPQHFGDGTRLSIL.

The rearrangement uses TRBV7-9 and TRBJ1-4; 8 positions agree with TRBD1. Germline CDR1 and CDR2: SEHNR and FQNEAQ (reference sequence). The length of the CDR3 is 15 residues. The J segment lost 0 bases and the V segment lost 3 bases, leaving 0 bases of the junction unmatched. The DNA for the CDR3 is TGTGCCAGCAGCTTGGGACAGGCAACTAATGAAAAACTGTTTTTT. Protein: CASSLGQATNEKLFF.

The gene calls are TRBV4-1 and TRBJ1-3, with unresolved D. This CDR3 region has 17 residues. The V end was cut by 0 bases, the J end by 0 bases, with 12 bases between. Germline V gene data show CDR1 as MGHRA and CDR2 as YSYEKL. The CDR3 loop is CASSQENGGYSGNTIYF. Written as DNA, the CDR3 is TGCGCCAGCAGCCAAGAAAATGGAGGGTACTCTGGAAACACCATATATTTT.

The chain employs TRBV27 and TRBJ2-1; D is perhaps TRBD2 (6 bases). In germline, CDR1 is MNHEY, CDR2 SMNVEV (reference sequence). The CDR3 runs 15 residues. Trimming left V 3 bases short and J 8 bases short, with 17 bases between. CDR3 DNA sequence: TGTGCCAGCAGTTTTTCCGGACTATCTAACTATGAGCAGTTCTTC. This gives the protein CASSFSGLSNYEQFF.

This clone was found a few times. The V and J genes are TRBV28 and TRBJ1-2; perhaps TRBD1 as D (6 bases). The CDR3 covers 14 residues. Trimming shortened V by 2 bases and J by 3 bases, and 10 bases separated the two germline ends. Per germline, CDR1 MDHEN and CDR2 SYDVKM. The CDR3 protein is CASSLVEGDYGYTF. CDR3 bases: TGTGCCAGCAGTTTAGTTGAGGGGGACTATGGCTACACCTTC.

The chain has TRBV2 and TRBJ2-1; 10 bases are shared with TRBD2. Trimming cost V 5 bases and J 13 bases; bases outside gene matches: 8. Germline V lookup: CDR1 SNHLY, CDR2 FYNNEI. This CDR3 contains 13 residues. DNA for the CDR3: TGTGCCAGCAGTAAGAGGACTAGCGGCAGTCAGTTCTTC. Translation gives CASSKRTSGSQFF.

This clone was seen once. CDR3 bases: TGTGCCAGCAGTAGGGGCCCACTGTACGAGCAGTACTTC. Protein: CASSRGPLYEQYF. The rearrangement joins TRBV27 to TRBJ2-7; tentative D call: TRBD1 (5 bases). This CDR3 is 13 amino acids long. From germline, CDR1 is MNHEY and CDR2 SMNVEV (reference sequence). Trimming stripped 5 bases from V and 4 bases from J, with 12 bases between.

The chain links TRBV4-1 to TRBJ2-1, with 7 bases fitting TRBD2. The CDR3 loop spans 13 amino acids. Trimming removed 8 bases from V and 3 bases from J; junction bases left unmatched: 4. Per germline, CDR1 MGHRA and CDR2 YSYEKL. The CDR3 sequence is CASSGTNYNEQFF. The CDR3 DNA reads TGCGCCAGCTCCGGGACTAACTACAATGAGCAGTTCTTC.

The genes are TRBV10-3 and TRBJ1-5; possible D gene TRBD1, 6 bases. CDR1 and CDR2 from the germline V gene are ENHRY and SYGVKD. CDR3 length: 17 amino acids. Deletions cut 2 bases from V and 4 bases from J, with 18 bases between. The CDR3 protein is CAISEGDRGAENQPQHF. As DNA, the CDR3 is TGTGCCATCAGTGAGGGTGACCGGGGGGCTGAGAATCAGCCCCAGCATTTT.

The sample holds one count of this clone. The chain employs TRBV2 and TRBJ1-1; D unresolved. The CDR3 spans 13 residues. Germline assignment: CDR1 SNHLY and CDR2 FYNNEI. Trimming took 1 base from V and 2 from J, leaving 5 bases between them. The CDR3 coding sequence is TGTGCCAGCAGTGAAGAGAGAAACACTGAAGCTTTCTTT. It encodes CASSEERNTEAFF.

V gene TRBV28 combines with J gene TRBJ2-2, with D unresolved. The CDR3 runs 14 residues. V was trimmed by 1 base and J by 4 bases, leaving 7 bases between them. CDR1 and CDR2 (germline): MDHEN, SYDVKM. This chain's CDR3 is CASSLSGSTGELFF. Written as DNA, the CDR3 is TGTGCCAGCAGTTTATCCGGGTCCACCGGGGAGCTGTTTTTT.

The genes are TRBV19 and TRBJ1-2, with TRBD1 as a possible D gene (6 bases). Deletions cut 6 bases from V and 8 bases from J, with 19 bases between. Germline V CDR1 and CDR2: LNHDA, SQIVND (reference sequence). The CDR3 spans 14 residues. CDR3 loop: CASRNRDQWQGYTF. The CDR3 nucleotides read TGTGCCAGTAGGAACAGGGACCAGTGGCAAGGCTACACCTTC.

The chain employs TRBV5-4 and TRBJ1-1; weak D call: TRBD1 (5 bases). The CDR3 covers 16 residues. Trimming stripped 4 bases from V and 1 base from J, with 17 bases between. Germline V CDR1 and CDR2: SGHNT, YYREEE (reference sequence). The CDR3 DNA reads TGTGCCAGCAGCCTCGGGGGAGGGGTGGGGAACACTGAAGCTTTCTTT. It specifies CASSLGGGVGNTEAFF.

This clone turned up a few times. This rearrangement joins TRBV7-3 to TRBJ2-2; D gene uncertain. Trimming removed 0 bases at V and 6 bases at J, with 5 bases between. The CDR3 is 13 residues long. Germline assignment: CDR1 SGHTA and CDR2 FQGTGA. CDR3 protein: CASSLTGAGELFF. The DNA of the CDR3 is TGTGCCAGCAGCTTAACAGGAGCCGGGGAGCTGTTTTTT.

This chain uses TRBV4-1 with TRBJ2-1; no clear D. Trimming removed 0 bases from V and 6 bases from J, with 12 bases in between. The CDR3 is 15 amino acids. Germline-derived CDR1 and CDR2 are MGHRA and YSYEKL. The CDR3 DNA reads TGCGCCAGCAGCCAAGACGAGCTAATCTCCAATGAGCAGTTCTTC. Translated, it gives CASSQDELISNEQFF.

The J gene is TRBJ1-4, the V gene TRBV5-6, with 10 positions matching TRBD1. CDR1 and CDR2 from the germline V gene are SGHDT and YYEEEE. The CDR3 totals 17 residues. Trimming removed 0 bases from V and 5 bases from J; junction bases left unmatched: 7. Here the CDR3 reads CASSLAGTGEWNEKLFF. In DNA form, the CDR3 reads TGTGCCAGCAGCTTGGCTGGGACAGGGGAATGGAATGAAAAACTGTTTTTT.

The genes are TRBV11-2 and TRBJ2-1, with 7 bases fitting TRBD2. This CDR3 contains 15 residues. Germline CDR1 SGHAT, CDR2 FQNNGV. V gave up 3 bases and J gave up 0 bases; unmatched junction bases: 2. The CDR3 reads CASSLGGISYNEQFF. CDR3 nucleotide sequence: TGTGCCAGCAGCTTGGGAGGGATCTCCTACAATGAGCAGTTCTTC.